This TCR beta chain was captured by sequencing in a study of T cell responses to AZD1222 COVID-19 vaccine. Assay: immunoSEQ multiplex PCR; the TCRdb copy retains only in-frame clones and omits some. In the table there are more than 150,000 clones, 92% of which are singletons. The sample was peripheral blood, taken 28 days after the second AZD1222 dose. The clonotype comes from an adult who received the AZD1222 COVID-19 vaccine.

Here the CDR3 DNA reads TGTGCCAGCAGTTTGGTGGGGTGGGACATTCAGTACTTC. Residues: CASSLVGWDIQYF. The chain recombines TRBV12-3 or TRBV12-4 with TRBJ2-4; D gene unclear. CDR3 length: 13 residues. The germline V and J ends were trimmed by 3 bases and 8 bases, with 11 bases remaining between them.